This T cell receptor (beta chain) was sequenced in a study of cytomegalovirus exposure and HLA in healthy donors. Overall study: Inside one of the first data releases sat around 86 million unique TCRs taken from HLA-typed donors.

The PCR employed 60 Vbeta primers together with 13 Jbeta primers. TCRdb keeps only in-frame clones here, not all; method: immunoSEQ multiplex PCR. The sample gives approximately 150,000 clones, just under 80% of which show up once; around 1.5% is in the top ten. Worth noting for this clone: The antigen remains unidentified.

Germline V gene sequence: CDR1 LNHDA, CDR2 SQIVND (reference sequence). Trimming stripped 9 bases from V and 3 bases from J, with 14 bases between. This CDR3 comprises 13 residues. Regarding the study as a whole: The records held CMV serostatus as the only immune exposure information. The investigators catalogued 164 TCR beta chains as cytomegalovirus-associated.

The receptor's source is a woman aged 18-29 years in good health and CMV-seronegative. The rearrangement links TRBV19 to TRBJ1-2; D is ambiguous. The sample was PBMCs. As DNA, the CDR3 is TGTGCCAGCAAAGTAGTAAACCACTATGGCTACACCTTC. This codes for CASKVVNHYGYTF.